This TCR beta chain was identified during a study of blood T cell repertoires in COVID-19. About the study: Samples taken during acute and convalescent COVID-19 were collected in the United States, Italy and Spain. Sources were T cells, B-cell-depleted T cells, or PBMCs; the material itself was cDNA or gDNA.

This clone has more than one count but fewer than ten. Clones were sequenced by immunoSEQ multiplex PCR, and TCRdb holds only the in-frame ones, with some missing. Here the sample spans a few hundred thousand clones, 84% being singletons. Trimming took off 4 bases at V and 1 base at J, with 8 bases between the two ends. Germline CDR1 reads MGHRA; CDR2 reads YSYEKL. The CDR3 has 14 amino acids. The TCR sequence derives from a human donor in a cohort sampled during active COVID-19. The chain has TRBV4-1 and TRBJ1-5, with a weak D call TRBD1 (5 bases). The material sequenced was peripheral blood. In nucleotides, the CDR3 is TGCGCCAGCAGCCGTTCAGGGAGCAATCAGCCCCAGCATTTT. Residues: CASSRSGSNQPQHF.